One T cell receptor (beta chain) is described in this entry. Its cognate antigen has yet to be identified. No clone much larger than this one lies a single base away; base qualities are absent. The CDR3 regions of human TCRbeta chains were analyzed by immunosequencing. In the paper's pipeline: TCRs in the repertoires were matched against a reference library of SARS-CoV-2-specific TCRs that had been generated with the MIRA antigen-specificity platform. Breadth meant the fraction of unique TCRs that were SARS-CoV-2-associated, whereas depth meant the fraction of total T cells that were SARS-CoV-2-associated. Using the MIRA data, each spike-specific TCR was assigned both to the spike region to which the TCR was reactive and to a CD4 or CD8 class. Log10-transformed breadth and depth values were compared by one-way ANOVA with Sidak's multiple comparisons tests. The immuneACCESS repertoire file appears here via TCRdb, limited to in-frame rearrangements. These files lack a portion of the clones; in checked studies, under half of the deficit traces to unresolved V genes, and the cause of the others is not known. V and J calls and clone size come straight from that table; D and trimming were deduced from the DNA. The sample yields approximately 120,000 clones; roughly 89% were counted once. Together, the top ten hold around 10% of the sample.

The sample is drawn from a study of T cell responses to AZD1222 COVID-19 vaccine (dated by TCRdb to about 2021). Turning to the overall study: A total of 240 or so trial participants underwent TCR sequencing, of whom 207 had received two doses of AZD1222 and approximately 25 had received two doses of the MenACWY control vaccine. Trial participants were enrolled by age into 18-55, 56-69 and 70-plus year subgroups, with roughly 160, 29 and 62 TCR-sequenced participants respectively. What the research found in general, with its limitations: Conclusions about previously exposed vaccinees were limited because only a handful of AZD1222 recipients were SARS-CoV-2 seropositive at baseline. Because no day 14 peak-response samples were available, repertoires were characterized only after the peak T cell response. Participants were mostly white British, with more females than males. The authors suggested clonal diversity may have been underestimated. After two AZD1222 doses, spike-specific TCR breadth and depth were significantly higher than at day 0 and than in MenACWY recipients. CD4 TCRs associated with the vaccine covered the entire spike protein, and the dominant responses were in regions 160-218 and 743-854. Reportedly, close to half of the unique spike-specific TCRs recognized epitopes lying outside the regions that are mutated in the B.1.351 and B.1.1.7 variants. In the small 56-69-year group, the increase in depth fell short of significance, most likely because of low power.

The time point label on this specimen signifies: baseline before first vaccination. The sample's treatment or condition, from its label and the paper: meningococcal conjugate vaccine given as trial control. The vaccinee samples were drawn from two UK trials, COV001 and COV002, one of which was a single-blind randomized controlled phase 2/3 trial testing AZD1222 (ChAdOx1 nCoV-19) in healthy adults. Trial participant PBMC samples were collected at day 0 and day 28 after the second dose for TCRbeta chain sequencing. CDR1 SQVTM and CDR2 ANQGSEA were looked up in the germline V gene. V and J are trimmed by 4 bases and 1 base, and the gene matches miss 6 bases of the junction. The CDR3 numbers 14 residues from cysteine through phenylalanine. Of the read, only the CDR3 DNA is kept; its 42 bases are in frame from base 1.

The source of this sequence is an adult in good health. Sequenced material: peripheral blood, taken on day 0 of MenACWY control vaccination. The V and J genes are TRBV29-1 and TRBJ1-1, with TRBD1 matching 7 junction bases. The CDR3 region has the sequence CSVGPRGGNTEAFF. The DNA reads as follows: TGCAGCGTTGGACCCAGGGGGGGGAACACTGAAGCTTTCTTT.